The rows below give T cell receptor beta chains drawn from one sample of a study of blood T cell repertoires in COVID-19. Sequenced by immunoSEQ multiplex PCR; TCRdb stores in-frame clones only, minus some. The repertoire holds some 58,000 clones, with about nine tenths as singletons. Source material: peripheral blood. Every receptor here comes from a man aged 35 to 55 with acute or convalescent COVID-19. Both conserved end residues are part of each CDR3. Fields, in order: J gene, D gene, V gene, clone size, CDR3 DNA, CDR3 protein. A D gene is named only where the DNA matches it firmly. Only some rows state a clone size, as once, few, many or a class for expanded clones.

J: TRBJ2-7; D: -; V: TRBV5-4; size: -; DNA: TGTGCCAGCAGCCCAGGGTCCCACCTTACAGCCTCCTACGAGCAGTACTTC; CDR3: CASSPGSHLTASYEQYF
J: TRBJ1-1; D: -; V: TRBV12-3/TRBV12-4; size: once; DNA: TGTGCCAGCAGTTTAGCGGGCGACACTGAAGCTTTCTTT; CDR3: CASSLAGDTEAFF
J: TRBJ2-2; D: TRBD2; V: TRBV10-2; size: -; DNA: TGCGCCAGCACCCCTGGACTAGCGGGGGTCACCGGGGAGCTGTTTTTT; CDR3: CASTPGLAGVTGELFF
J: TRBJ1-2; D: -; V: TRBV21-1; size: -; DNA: TGTGCCAGCAGCAAAGGCAGAGCGAACTATGGCTACACCTTC; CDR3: CASSKGRANYGYTF
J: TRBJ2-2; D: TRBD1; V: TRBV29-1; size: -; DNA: TGCAGCGTTACAGGGGGCAGCACCGGGGAGCTGTTTTTT; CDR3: CSVTGGSTGELFF
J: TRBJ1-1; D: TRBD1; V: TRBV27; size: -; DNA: TGTGCCAGCAGTCTGAGGACAGGGGGAACTGAAGCTTTCTTT; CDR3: CASSLRTGGTEAFF
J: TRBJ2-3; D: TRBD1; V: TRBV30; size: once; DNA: TGTGCCTGGAGTGTAGGAGGGACAGGAGATACGCAGTATTTT; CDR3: CAWSVGGTGDTQYF
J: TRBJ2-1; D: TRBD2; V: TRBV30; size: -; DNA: TGTGCCTGGAGAGAGGGTCTAGCGGGAGGAGGACCTCAGTTCTTC; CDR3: CAWREGLAGGGPQFF
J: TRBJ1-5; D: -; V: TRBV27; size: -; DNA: TGTGCCAGCAGTTCCCGACAGTCTCGCAATCAGCCCCAGCATTTT; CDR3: CASSSRQSRNQPQHF
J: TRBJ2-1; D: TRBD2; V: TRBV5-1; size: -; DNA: TGCGCCAGCAGCTTGAACAGGCAAACACTAGCGGGGCATGAGCAGTTCTTC; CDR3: CASSLNRQTLAGHEQFF
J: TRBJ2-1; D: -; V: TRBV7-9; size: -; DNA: TGTGCCAGCAGCCCATCCGGAGGGGAGTCCTACAATGAGCAGTTCTTC; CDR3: CASSPSGGESYNEQFF
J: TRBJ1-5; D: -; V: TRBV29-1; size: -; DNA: TGCAGCGTCAGAGGACCAGGGAGCAATCAGCCCCAGCATTTT; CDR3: CSVRGPGSNQPQHF
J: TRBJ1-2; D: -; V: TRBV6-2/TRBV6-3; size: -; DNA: TGTGCCAGCAGCTCGTGGGGGGAAGGCTACACCTTC; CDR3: CASSSWGEGYTF
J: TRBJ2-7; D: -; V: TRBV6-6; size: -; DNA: TGTGCCAGCAGTACGGGCTACGAGCAGTACTTC; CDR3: CASSTGYEQYF
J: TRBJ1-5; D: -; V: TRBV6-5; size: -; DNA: TGTGCCAGCAGTTACTCCTCTTATCAGCCCCAGCATTTT; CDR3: CASSYSSYQPQHF
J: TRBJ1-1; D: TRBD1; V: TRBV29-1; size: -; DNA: TGCAGCGCTCGGGACAGGGGGCGAGGTGAAGCTTTCTTT; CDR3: CSARDRGRGEAFF
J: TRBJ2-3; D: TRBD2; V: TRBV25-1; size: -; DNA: TGTGCCAGCAGTGATTTTGGTCTAGCGGGAGGTAGTACGCAGTATTTT; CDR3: CASSDFGLAGGSTQYF
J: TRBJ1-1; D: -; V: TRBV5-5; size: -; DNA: TGTGCCAGCAGCTTCCAATCAGGGGCCGGGGCAGCTTTCTTT; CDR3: CASSFQSGAGAAFF
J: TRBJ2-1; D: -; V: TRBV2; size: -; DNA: TGTGCCAGCATGGGCAGTCCTCCTTACAATGAGCAGTTCTTC; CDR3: CASMGSPPYNEQFF
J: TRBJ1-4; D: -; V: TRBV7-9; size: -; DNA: TGTGCCAGCAGCCCGGGACACCTTAATGAAAAACTGTTTTTT; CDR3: CASSPGHLNEKLFF
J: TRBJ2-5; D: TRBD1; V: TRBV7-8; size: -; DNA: TGTGCCAGCAGCAACCGGGACAGGGGGCTATCTCAAGAGACCCAGTACTTC; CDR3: CASSNRDRGLSQETQYF
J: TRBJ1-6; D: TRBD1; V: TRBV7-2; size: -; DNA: TGTGCCAGCAGCGACAGGGGTTCTTCACCCCTCCACTTT; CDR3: CASSDRGSSPLHF
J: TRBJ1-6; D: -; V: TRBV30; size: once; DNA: TGTGCCTGGAGGGGGGTCTCAAATCGGGGGTCACCCCTCCACTTT; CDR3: CAWRGVSNRGSPLHF
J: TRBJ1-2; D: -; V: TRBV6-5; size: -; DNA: TGTGCCAGCAGTTCAAGTGGGGGGTTCGGCTATGGCTACACCTTC; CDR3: CASSSSGGFGYGYTF
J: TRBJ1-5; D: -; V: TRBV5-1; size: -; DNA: TGCGCCAGCAGCTTGTTCCCTAATCAGCCCCAGCATTTT; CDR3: CASSLFPNQPQHF
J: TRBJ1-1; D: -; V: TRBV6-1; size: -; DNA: TGTGCCAGCAGCCACCCCCTGGGGGGGGCTGAAGCTTTCTTT; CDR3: CASSHPLGGAEAFF
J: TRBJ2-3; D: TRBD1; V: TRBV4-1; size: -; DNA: TGCGCCAGCAGCCAAATTAGGACAGGGGGAAGGGATACGCAGTATTTT; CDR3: CASSQIRTGGRDTQYF
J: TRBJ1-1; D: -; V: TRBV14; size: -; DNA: TGTGCCAGCAGCCAAGTTACAGGGCGGGTCACTGAAGCTTTCTTT; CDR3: CASSQVTGRVTEAFF
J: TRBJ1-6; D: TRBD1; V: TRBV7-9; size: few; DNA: TGTGCCAGCAGCTCCGGGACAGATAATTCACCCCTCCACTTT; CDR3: CASSSGTDNSPLHF
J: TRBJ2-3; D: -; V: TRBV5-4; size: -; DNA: TGTGCCAGCAGCGAGGGGCCCAAGGGGGGCACAGATACGCAGTATTTT; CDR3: CASSEGPKGGTDTQYF